This T cell receptor (beta chain) came from a study of neurological immune-mediated disorders. The making of cDNA relied on 5'RACE with 10-nucleotide random UMIs. TCRdb reprocessed the 5' RACE reads with MiXCR, giving one entry per CDR3 protein. Of 70,000 to 75,000 distinct CDR3 sequences listed, roughly 15% are singletons. Time point of the sample: longitudinal time-point 1 (baseline). Sequences were obtained from PBMCs. The source of this sequence is a female donor with HTLV-1-associated myelopathy (HAM/TSP).

CDR3 sequence: CASTDRGGRNEQFF. The CDR3 bases are TGTGCCAGCACCGATAGAGGGGGGCGGAATGAGCAGTTCTTC. This rearrangement joins TRBV11-2 to TRBJ2-1; D is perhaps TRBD1 or TRBD2 (6 bases each). There are 14 residues in the CDR3. CDR1 and CDR2 (germline): SGHAT, FQNNGV. V lost 7 bases to trimming and J lost 7 bases, with 17 bases between them.